Shown below are 32 T cell receptor beta chains from a single sample sequenced in a study of T cells in pancreatic ductal adenocarcinoma. The method was immunoSEQ multiplex PCR; TCRdb's version includes in-frame clones alone and lacks a portion of them. The sample carries roughly 5,000 clones, 72% recorded once. The selected patients with pancreatic ductal adenocarcinoma had surgery but no neoadjuvant therapy. Source material: pancreatic tumor tissue. These receptors all come from a human donor with pancreatic ductal adenocarcinoma.

The chain joins TRBV15 to TRBJ2-3, with 8 bases lining up with TRBD2. The CDR3 contains 16 residues. Germline trimming cut 1 base from V and 3 bases from J; bases unmatched to any gene: 6. From germline, CDR1 is LNHNV and CDR2 YYDKDF (reference sequence). In nucleotides, the CDR3 is TGTGCCACCAGCAGAGTCCCGGGGGGGGGAACAGATACGCAGTATTTT. Its translation: CATSRVPGGGTDTQYF. The entire variable domain, with the rest obtained from reference TRBV15 and TRBJ2-3, is as follows: DAMVIQNPRYQVTQFGKPVTLSCSQTLNHNVMYWYQQKSSQAPKLLFHYYDKDFNNEADTPDNFQSRRPNTSFCFLDIRSPGLGDTAMYLCATSRVPGGGTDTQYFGPGTRLTVL.

V and J are TRBV11-2 and TRBJ2-2, with D perhaps TRBD2 (5 bases). This CDR3 has 15 residues. Germline V gene lookup returns CDR1 SGHAT and CDR2 FQNNGV. With 4 bases removed from V and 1 base from J, the gap between germline ends came to 10 bases. In DNA, the CDR3 is TGTGCCAGCAGCTCGAGGAGGAGGAACACCGGGGAGCTGTTTTTT. Its translation is CASSSRRRNTGELFF. Supplemented by reference TRBV11-2 and TRBJ2-2, the full variable domain reads EAGVAQSPRYKIIEKRQSVAFWCNPISGHATLYWYQQILGQGPKLLIQFQNNGVVDDSQLPKDRFSAERLKGVDSTLKIQPAKLEDSAVYLCASSSRRRNTGELFFGEGSRLTVL.

This sequence joins TRBV27 and TRBJ1-2; 12 bases match TRBD1. This CDR3 region has 19 residues. The germline V gene encodes CDR1 MNHEY and CDR2 SMNVEV (reference sequence). V lost 5 bases to trimming and J lost 8 bases; unmatched junction nucleotides: 21. This chain's CDR3 is CASSNHIPGQGAPSHGYTF. The CDR3 nucleotides are TGTGCCAGCAGTAACCATATTCCGGGACAGGGGGCTCCTTCTCACGGCTACACCTTC.

This sequence joins TRBV2 and TRBJ1-2; D remains unclear. V was shortened by 1 base and J by 4 bases, with 4 bases between the two germline ends. The CDR3 has 12 residues. Germline loops: CDR1 SNHLY, CDR2 FYNNEI. The CDR3 region is CASSEDSYGYTF. Here the CDR3 DNA reads TGTGCCAGCAGTGAAGACAGCTATGGCTACACCTTC.

The chain joins TRBV5-6 to TRBJ2-5; tentatively, D is TRBD1 (5 bases). The V end was cut by 2 bases, the J end by 0 bases, with 14 bases between. The CDR3 consists of 16 residues. Germline V gene sequence: CDR1 SGHDT, CDR2 YYEEEE. CDR3 residues: CASSFLTERYQETQYF. The CDR3 nucleotides read TGTGCCAGCAGCTTTTTGACAGAACGGTACCAAGAGACCCAGTACTTC.

Only a few counts were recorded for this clone. The CDR3 nucleotides are TGCAGCGTCGGGGGGGTGGGCCAGCCCCAGCATTTT. It yields the protein CSVGGVGQPQHF. J is TRBJ1-5 and V is TRBV29-1, with D possibly TRBD1 on 5 matching bases. V shed 6 bases and J shed 7 bases, with 13 bases lying between them. Germline CDR1 SQVTM, CDR2 ANQGSEA. The CDR3 loop spans 12 amino acids.

The chain uses TRBV19 and TRBJ2-3, with D possibly being TRBD2 (5 bases). The CDR3 has 13 residues. V was shortened by 4 bases and J by 0 bases, with 5 bases between the two germline ends. Germline V gene sequence: CDR1 LNHDA, CDR2 SQIVND (reference sequence). Written as DNA, the CDR3 is TGTGCCAGTAGTAGCGGGAGCACAGATACGCAGTATTTT. Translated, it gives CASSSGSTDTQYF.

The chain has TRBV7-2 and TRBJ1-1, with D possibly matching TRBD1 (5 bases). This CDR3 has 11 residues. Trimming took off 2 bases at V and 11 bases at J, with 9 bases between the two ends. Germline V gene sequence: CDR1 SGHTA, CDR2 FQGNSA. CDR3 nucleotides: TGTGCCAGCAGCTTACAGGGCAGGGCTTTCTTT. It encodes CASSLQGRAFF.

The J gene is TRBJ1-2, the V gene TRBV2, with D uncertain. V was trimmed by 5 bases and J by 5 bases, leaving 12 bases between them. Germline-derived CDR1 and CDR2 are SNHLY and FYNNEI. The length of the CDR3 is 13 residues. The CDR3: CASSTGREYGYTF. CDR3 nucleotides: TGTGCCAGCAGTACGGGGAGGGAATATGGCTACACCTTC.

This clone was recorded once. V gene TRBV4-3 combines with J gene TRBJ2-6; 8 nucleotides match TRBD1. The CDR3 covers 18 residues. In germline, CDR1 is LGHNA, CDR2 YSLEER. The J segment lost 4 bases and the V segment lost 0 bases, leaving 8 bases of the junction unmatched. The CDR3 here is CASSQEAKTGDGANVLTF. The CDR3, as DNA: TGCGCCAGCAGCCAAGAGGCTAAGACAGGGGACGGGGCCAACGTCCTGACTTTC.

The genes are TRBV5-6 and TRBJ2-7, with TRBD2 identical over 13 bases. The trim removed 4 bases at V and 2 bases at J, leaving 6 bases unmatched. The CDR3 runs to 16 residues. Germline-derived CDR1 and CDR2 are SGHDT and YYEEEE. The CDR3 DNA reads TGTGCCAGCAGCCCGGGACTAGCGGGGCGAGCCTACGAGCAGTACTTC. Protein: CASSPGLAGRAYEQYF.

The chain is built from TRBV5-1 and TRBJ2-3; 11 nucleotides agree with TRBD2. After removal of 5 bases from V and 5 bases from J, the junction contained 13 bases not matched to a gene. The CDR3 is 17 residues long. Germline V gives CDR1 SGHRS, CDR2 YFSETQ. The CDR3 is CASSPGLTSGGGDTQYF. The CDR3 nucleotides are TGCGCCAGCAGTCCGGGCCTAACTAGCGGGGGAGGAGATACGCAGTATTTT.

The J gene is TRBJ1-2, the V gene TRBV28, with TRBD1 as a possible D gene (6 bases). Germline V CDR1 and CDR2: MDHEN, SYDVKM. Trimming took 7 bases from V and 8 from J, leaving 14 bases between them. There are 12 residues in the CDR3. The CDR3, as DNA: TGTGCCAGCACCATACAACAGGGAGGCTACACCTTC. This codes for CASTIQQGGYTF.

In its sample, this clone was seen a few times. The V gene is TRBV4-3, the J gene TRBJ2-7; 8 bases map to TRBD1. The CDR3 consists of 14 residues. J gave up 1 base and V 3 bases, and 2 bases lay outside the gene matches. The germline CDR1 and CDR2 sequences are LGHNA and YSLEER. The CDR3 coding sequence is TGCGCCAGCAGCCAGGACAGGGCGTCCTACGAGCAGTACTTC. Amino acids: CASSQDRASYEQYF.

The chain couples TRBV5-1 to TRBJ1-4; a weak D match, TRBD1 (6 bases). The CDR3 totals 15 residues. Germline-derived CDR1 and CDR2 are SGHRS and YFSETQ. V was trimmed by 1 base and J by 7 bases, leaving 14 bases between them. The CDR3 sequence: CASSLLGGAGEKLFF. The CDR3, as DNA: TGCGCCAGCAGCTTGTTAGGGGGGGCTGGTGAAAAACTGTTTTTT.

The chain employs TRBV27 and TRBJ1-5, with 9 bases matching TRBD1. Germline CDR1 and CDR2: MNHEY and SMNVEV (reference sequence). The trim removed 6 bases at V and 4 bases at J, leaving 10 bases unmatched. The CDR3 contains 16 residues. CDR3 residues: CASSHRTGDGNQPQHF. As DNA, the CDR3 is TGTGCCAGCAGCCACAGGACAGGGGATGGGAATCAGCCCCAGCATTTT.

The chain links TRBV27 to TRBJ1-1, with TRBD1 as a possible D gene (6 bases). Germline CDR1 MNHEY, CDR2 SMNVEV (reference sequence). The length of the CDR3 is 15 residues. The V gene lost 5 bases and the J gene lost 6 bases, with 19 bases spanning the gap. This chain's CDR3 is CASSDGVPAGAEAFF. The CDR3 DNA is TGTGCCAGCAGTGACGGGGTACCTGCAGGGGCTGAAGCTTTCTTT.

This clone was seen only a few times. This chain uses TRBV29-1 with TRBJ2-1; 10 bases fit TRBD2. J lost 2 bases, V lost 6 bases, and 4 bases had no gene match. This CDR3 is 14 amino acids long. Germline CDR1 and CDR2: SQVTM and ANQGSEA. CDR3: CSVHTSGAYNEQFF. CDR3 nucleotide sequence: TGCAGCGTGCACACTAGCGGGGCCTACAATGAGCAGTTCTTC.

CDR3 nucleotide sequence: TGTGCCAGCAGCTTAGAGGGCGGGGCCCTCAGCTCCTACAATGAGCAGTTCTTC. It is translated as CASSLEGGALSSYNEQFF. The chain employs TRBV11-3 and TRBJ2-1; tentatively, D is TRBD2 (6 bases). Trimming took off 0 bases at V and 0 bases at J, with 15 bases between the two ends. This CDR3 has 18 amino acids. Germline V gene lookup returns CDR1 SGHNT and CDR2 YENEEA.

V gene TRBV28 combines with J gene TRBJ2-2; maybe TRBD1 (6 bases). With 1 base removed from V and 4 bases from J, the gap between germline ends came to 13 bases. Germline-derived CDR1 and CDR2 are MDHEN and SYDVKM. The CDR3 sequence is 16 residues long. In nucleotides, the CDR3 is TGTGCCAGCAGTTTATTCAGGGGCAGGGGCACCGGGGAGCTGTTTTTT. Its protein product is CASSLFRGRGTGELFF.

This clone has a handful of counts. This chain uses TRBV5-3 with TRBJ2-1; maybe TRBD1 (7 bases). TRBV5-3 is designated an ORF whose function remains uncertain. Trimming took 4 bases from V and 3 from J, leaving 20 bases between them. There are 17 residues in the CDR3. The CDR3 protein is CARSAGQSPCFYNEQFF. CDR3 bases: TGTGCCAGAAGCGCGGGACAGTCTCCGTGTTTCTACAATGAGCAGTTCTTC.

The chain joins TRBV28 to TRBJ1-2; D might be TRBD1 (5 bases). Trimming cost V 7 bases and J 0 bases, with 15 bases left between them. The CDR3 has 15 amino acids. Per the germline V gene, CDR1 is MDHEN and CDR2 is SYDVKM. CDR3 nucleotides: TGTGCCAGCATTCTGTCAGGGCCTACTAACTATGGCTACACCTTC. It yields the protein CASILSGPTNYGYTF.

J is TRBJ2-5 and V is TRBV5-4; D is possibly TRBD1 (6 bases). The V end lost 4 bases, the J end lost 5 bases, and 12 bases lay between the germline ends. Germline CDR1 and CDR2: SGHNT and YYREEE (reference sequence). The CDR3 covers 13 residues. Here the CDR3 reads CASSVTGIETQYF. CDR3 nucleotide sequence: TGTGCCAGCAGCGTTACAGGGATCGAGACCCAGTACTTC.

This clone has more than one count but fewer than ten. The chain combines TRBV5-5 with TRBJ2-3, with D maybe TRBD1 (7 bases). The CDR3 totals 16 residues. Germline loops: CDR1 SGHKS, CDR2 YYEKEE (reference sequence). The V end was cut by 0 bases, the J end by 0 bases, with 11 bases between. The CDR3 loop is CASSLEQGRSTDTQYF. CDR3 coding DNA: TGTGCCAGCAGCTTGGAACAGGGGAGGAGCACAGATACGCAGTATTTT.

This clone was counted between two and nine times. CDR3 sequence: CASSLQVSAFF. CDR3 sequence (DNA): TGTGCCAGCAGCTTACAGGTTTCGGCTTTCTTT. V and J are TRBV7-2 and TRBJ1-1; D is unresolved. Germline CDR1 and CDR2: SGHTA and FQGNSA. The CDR3 sequence is 11 residues long. Trimming cost V 2 bases and J 11 bases, with 9 bases left between them.

This chain connects TRBV27 to TRBJ2-7; 8 bases align to TRBD2. Germline V gene sequence: CDR1 MNHEY, CDR2 SMNVEV (reference sequence). The CDR3 has 12 amino acids. The CDR3 spells CLSGGDLSEQYF. CDR3 DNA: TGTCTCTCCGGGGGGGACCTTAGTGAGCAGTACTTC.

This chain connects TRBV7-2 to TRBJ2-2, with a possible D match to TRBD1 (5 bases). Deletions cut 3 bases from V and 3 bases from J, with 8 bases between. CDR3 size: 14 residues. CDR1 and CDR2 (germline): SGHTA, FQGNSA. DNA of the CDR3: TGTGCCAGCAGCTTCAAGGGGTACACCGGGGAGCTGTTTTTT. Protein product: CASSFKGYTGELFF.

This clone has only one observation. The chain combines TRBV10-3 with TRBJ2-1; TRBD2 agrees at 11 bases. In germline, CDR1 is ENHRY, CDR2 SYGVKD. The length of the CDR3 is 16 residues. The V segment lost 5 bases and the J segment 6 bases; nucleotides outside the gene matches: 9. CDR3 coding DNA: TGTGCCATCAGTCCCTCCGGGACTAGCGGACCCAATGAGCAGTTCTTC. Protein sequence: CAISPSGTSGPNEQFF.

This clone was counted a few times. This chain links TRBV5-1 with TRBJ1-6, with D perhaps TRBD1 (6 bases). This CDR3 contains 16 residues. V lost 1 base, J lost 6 bases, and 14 bases lay in between. Germline loops: CDR1 SGHRS, CDR2 YFSETQ. In DNA form, the CDR3 reads TGCGCCAGCAGCTTGATCACACAGGGCCTTAATTCACCCCTCCACTTT. Translation gives CASSLITQGLNSPLHF.

CDR3 bases: TGTGCCAGCAGTTACTCGAACCCCACAGGGGGAAGACTGTTTTTT. It yields the protein CASSYSNPTGGRLFF. The gene calls are TRBV6-6 and TRBJ1-4, with 8 bases fitting TRBD1. The germline V gene has CDR1 MNHNY and CDR2 SVGAGI (reference sequence). With V trimmed by 0 bases and J by 13 bases, 10 bases remained unmatched. The CDR3 is 15 residues long.

This clone appeared once. The chain has TRBV5-4 and TRBJ2-2; D call uncertain. The CDR3 consists of 14 residues. Germline CDR1 reads SGHNT; CDR2 reads YYREEE (reference sequence). Trimming took 0 bases from V and 2 from J, leaving 5 bases between them. This CDR3 reads CASSLVRNTGELFF. The CDR3 DNA reads TGTGCCAGCAGCTTGGTGCGAAACACCGGGGAGCTGTTTTTT.

This clone was detected a few times. This chain connects TRBV5-6 to TRBJ2-1; weak D call: TRBD2 (5 bases). V lost 2 bases, J lost 8 bases, and 11 bases lay in between. The CDR3 loop spans 13 amino acids. Germline V gives CDR1 SGHDT, CDR2 YYEEEE. CDR3 sequence: CASSFMRADEQFF. The CDR3 region has the DNA TGTGCCAGCAGCTTTATGCGGGCCGATGAGCAGTTCTTC.